What follows are 23 T cell receptor beta chains derived from one specimen sequenced in a study of T cell repertoires in cytomegalovirus infection. These receptors have no identified antigens. In TCRdb, the reads were re-called with MiXCR into one record per CDR3 protein. Among about 69,000 distinct CDR3 sequences listed, about 26% were seen once. The material sequenced was CD8+ T cells from cultured PBMCs, taken from culture after CMV antigen stimulation. The receptors come from a human donor in good health (CMV status not recorded). Some clones in this sample may be carry-over from other donors' samples.

This clonotype was seen more than once but under ten times. CDR3 bases: TGTGCCAGCACCGAAGGGGGGACTGGGGCCAACGTCCTGACTTTC. Translating gives CASTEGGTGANVLTF. The chain uses TRBV27 and TRBJ2-6; tentatively, D is TRBD1 or TRBD2 (6 bases each). V lost 7 bases to trimming and J lost 2 bases, with 12 bases between them. The CDR3 covers 15 residues. Germline lookup yields CDR1 MNHEY and CDR2 SMNVEV (reference sequence).

This clonotype was observed a few times. Germline and junction disagree at one end, which may indicate a read error. The rearrangement uses TRBV7-7 and TRBJ2-1, with TRBD2 matching over 12 bases. Looked up from germline, CDR1 is SSHAT and CDR2 is FNYEAQ (reference sequence). CDR3 length: 15 amino acids. CDR3 region: CASSPGLAGTNEQFF. CDR3 nucleotide sequence: TGTGCTAGCAGTCCCGGACTAGCGGGGACTAATGAGCAGTTCTTC.

This clonotype occurred many times. This chain joins TRBV7-2 and TRBJ2-7; D call uncertain. This CDR3 is built from 16 residues. V gave up 4 bases and J gave up 3 bases, with 19 bases separating them. Germline CDR1 is SGHTA and CDR2 is FQGNSA. CDR3 nucleotide sequence: TGTGCCAGCAGCTCCCCCACTTTTGCGAACAACTACGAGCAGTACTTC. Protein: CASSSPTFANNYEQYF.

DNA for the CDR3: TGCGCCAGCAGCCAGGTGCTACACCCAACTAATGAAAAACTGTTTTTT. Its protein is CASSQVLHPTNEKLFF. The chain links TRBV4-3 to TRBJ1-4, with unresolved D. The CDR3 runs to 16 residues. From germline, CDR1 is LGHNA and CDR2 YSLEER. Trimming took 3 bases from V and 0 from J, leaving 11 bases between them.

This clonotype was seen many times. The V and J genes are TRBV4-1 and TRBJ2-2; D is perhaps TRBD1 (5 bases). The germline V gene has CDR1 MGHRA and CDR2 YSYEKL. There are 16 residues in the CDR3. Trimming took off 0 bases at V and 0 bases at J, with 8 bases between the two ends. DNA of the CDR3: TGCGCCAGCAGCCAAGATCAAGGGGCGAACACCGGGGAGCTGTTTTTT. It specifies CASSQDQGANTGELFF.

To note about this clonotype: A much more abundant neighbour one base away suggests this may be a read error. The chain joins TRBV6-5 to TRBJ1-1; tentatively, D is TRBD1 (6 bases). Germline CDR1 is MNHEY and CDR2 is SVGAGI. The CDR3 runs to 15 residues. V was clipped by 5 bases and J by 0 bases, with 13 bases between them. The DNA for the CDR3 is TGTGCCAGCAGTCCGGGGGCTTCAGTGAACACTGAAGCTTTCTTT. Amino acids: CASSPGASVNTEAFF.

This clonotype was observed a few times. The CDR3 loop reads CASSLTGDFMNTEAFF. The DNA of the CDR3 is TGTGCCAGCAGTCTTACAGGGGACTTCATGAACACTGAAGCTTTCTTT. The chain carries TRBV27 and TRBJ1-1; 7 nucleotides agree with TRBD1. The V and J ends lost 5 bases and 0 bases, in that order; junction bases with no gene match: 9. Germline CDR1 MNHEY, CDR2 SMNVEV (reference sequence). This CDR3 has 16 residues.

This clonotype was detected only once. This chain joins TRBV15 and TRBJ1-1; tentative D call: TRBD1 (5 bases). V lost 5 bases and J lost 0, with 13 bases in between. CDR3 length: 15 amino acids. The germline CDR1 and CDR2 sequences are LNHNV and YYDKDF (reference sequence). CDR3: CATSFEGRMNTEAFF. The CDR3 bases are TGTGCCACCAGCTTCGAGGGACGGATGAACACTGAAGCTTTCTTT.

The rearrangement uses TRBV11-2 and TRBJ2-2; a possible D gene is TRBD2 (5 bases). The CDR3 sequence is 15 residues long. From germline, CDR1 is SGHAT and CDR2 FQNNGV. The ends were cut back, 6 bases at V and 3 bases at J, with 14 bases in the middle. The CDR3 nucleotides read TGTGCCAGCAGTTCCATACTAGAGGACACCGGGGAGCTGTTTTTT. This translates into CASSSILEDTGELFF.

This clonotype showed up many times. This chain links TRBV7-8 with TRBJ2-1; 7 bases fit TRBD2. The trim removed 6 bases at V and 1 base at J, leaving 6 bases unmatched. The CDR3 contains 15 residues. Germline-derived CDR1 and CDR2 are SGHVS and FQNEAQ. The CDR3 DNA follows: TGTGCCAGCAGAGCGGGTAGCGGGTCCTACAATGAGCAGTTCTTC. Encoded protein: CASRAGSGSYNEQFF.

V and J are TRBV12-3 or TRBV12-4 and TRBJ1-2, with 8 bases matching TRBD1. The CDR3 extends over 14 amino acids. Trimming at V came to 7 bases and at J to 8 bases, leaving 12 bases not matched to a gene. The CDR3 DNA reads as TGTGCCAGCACTCCGGGACAGGAAACCGGGGGCTACACCTTC. The encoded protein is CASTPGQETGGYTF.

This clonotype was picked up many times. The chain has TRBV29-1 and TRBJ2-2; D ambiguous. Germline V gene lookup returns CDR1 SQVTM and CDR2 ANQGSEA. This CDR3 is 13 amino acids long. V gave up 7 bases and J gave up 0 bases, with 9 bases separating them. As DNA, the CDR3 is TGCAGCGGGAAGAAGCCGAACACCGGGGAGCTGTTTTTT. Residues: CSGKKPNTGELFF.

The J gene is TRBJ1-2, the V gene TRBV4-1; no clear D gene. The CDR3 length is 15 residues. The germline CDR1 and CDR2 sequences are MGHRA and YSYEKL. The V and J ends lost 0 bases and 2 bases respectively, with 10 bases between them. CDR3 coding DNA: TGCGCCAGCAGCCAAGAGTACAGCGGAAACTATGGCTACACCTTC. Translating it yields CASSQEYSGNYGYTF.

The rearrangement joins TRBV7-6 to TRBJ1-4; no clear D. The ends were cut back, 1 base at V and 5 bases at J, with 2 bases in the middle. Per germline, CDR1 SGHVS and CDR2 FNYEAQ. There are 12 residues in the CDR3. The CDR3: CASSLGNEKLFF. The DNA of the CDR3 is TGTGCCAGCAGCTTAGGGAATGAAAAACTGTTTTTT. Complete variable domain (other parts from reference TRBV7-6 and TRBJ1-4): GAGVSQSPRYKVTKRGQDVALRCDPISGHVSLYWYRQALGQGPEFLTYFNYEAQQDKSGLPNDRFSAERPEGSISTLTIQRTEQRDSAMYRCASSLGNEKLFFGSGTQLSVL.

This clonotype was seen a few times. This chain uses TRBV28 with TRBJ2-2, with D perhaps TRBD2 (6 bases). Trimming cost V 5 bases and J 6 bases, with 16 bases left between them. Germline V CDR1 and CDR2: MDHEN, SYDVKM. The CDR3 runs 15 residues. The CDR3: CASSVPNGGPGELFF. CDR3 nucleotide sequence: TGTGCCAGCAGTGTCCCAAACGGGGGACCCGGGGAGCTGTTTTTT.

Note on this clonotype: The junction shows a germline mismatch at one end, possibly a read error. V gene TRBV5-5 combines with J gene TRBJ2-7; 8 bases match TRBD2. Looked up from germline, CDR1 is SGHKS and CDR2 is YYEKEE (reference sequence). This CDR3 comprises 14 residues. The chain's CDR3 is CVSSRGGRDYEQYF. The CDR3 DNA sequence: TGTGTCAGCAGCCGGGGGGGTCGAGACTACGAGCAGTACTTC.

The chain recombines TRBV25-1 with TRBJ1-4, with 9 positions matching TRBD1. The CDR3 loop spans 15 amino acids. CDR1 is MGHDK, CDR2 SYGVNS, per germline. The ends lost 1 base at V and 9 bases at J; junction bases unmatched: 6. In DNA, the CDR3 is TGTGCCAGCAGTGAATGGGGACAGGGAGTTAAAAAACTGTTTTTT. This gives the protein CASSEWGQGVKKLFF.

J is TRBJ2-1 and V is TRBV24-1; 13 nucleotides line up with TRBD2. This CDR3 comprises 18 residues. Germline trimming cut 4 bases from V and 3 bases from J; bases unmatched to any gene: 8. Germline V gene lookup returns CDR1 KGHDR and CDR2 SFDVKD. The CDR3 DNA reads as TGTGCCACCAGTGACCGAGTCGGACTAGCGGGAGTCTACAATGAGCAGTTCTTC. Protein: CATSDRVGLAGVYNEQFF.

There are many counts of this clonotype. The chain is built from TRBV7-2 and TRBJ2-7; perhaps TRBD1 as D (6 bases). The V gene's germline CDR1 is SGHTA and CDR2 FQGNSA. V was trimmed by 1 base and J by 3 bases, leaving 10 bases between them. The CDR3 runs to 14 residues. CDR3 coding DNA: TGTGCCAGCAGCTTAGTGGGGGCGCGCTACGAGCAGTACTTC. As protein: CASSLVGARYEQYF.

This clonotype showed up just a few times. The chain combines TRBV10-1 with TRBJ1-1, with D hard to call. Trimming shortened V by 2 bases and J by 3 bases, and 7 bases separated the two germline ends. The germline gives CDR1 WNHNN, CDR2 SYGVQD (reference sequence). CDR3 length equals 13 residues. The CDR3 is CASSEVIDTEAFF. DNA of the CDR3: TGCGCCAGCAGTGAGGTTATAGACACTGAAGCTTTCTTT.

This clonotype has just a few counts. The V and J genes are TRBV2 and TRBJ1-3, with no clear D. The CDR3 sequence is 16 residues long. The V and J ends lost 7 bases and 0 bases respectively, with 16 bases between them. CDR1 and CDR2 (germline): SNHLY, FYNNEI. This chain's CDR3 is CASNAGPGFSGNTIYF. DNA for the CDR3: TGTGCCAGCAACGCGGGTCCAGGATTCTCTGGAAACACCATATATTTT.

The V and J genes are TRBV20-1 and TRBJ2-1, with TRBD2 identical over 11 bases. The CDR3 sequence is 15 residues long. Germline lookup yields CDR1 DFQATT and CDR2 SNEGSKA (reference sequence). The junction had 9 bases not matched to a gene; V was cut back by 6 bases and J by 5 bases. The CDR3 DNA reads as TGCAGTGCCCCCCCGGGACTAGCGGCAAACAATGAGCAGTTCTTC. It translates to CSAPPGLAANNEQFF.

The rearrangement links TRBV20-1 to TRBJ2-7; D may be TRBD1 (5 bases). The ends were cut back, 1 base at V and 1 base at J, with 17 bases in the middle. This CDR3 has 16 amino acids. Germline CDR1 and CDR2: DFQATT and SNEGSKA (reference sequence). DNA of the CDR3: TGCAGTGCTAGAGGGGGTGAAGGGGTAACGTCCTACGAGCAGTACTTC. Encoded protein: CSARGGEGVTSYEQYF.